This entry describes one TCR beta chain. No antigen is known for it. The data were obtained in a study of shared clonotypes between healthy human individuals. Study results and limitations: Generally, estimated richness proved larger in naive subsets than it did in memory subsets. Blood alone was sampled, and tissue repertoires likely differ.

CD45RA+ naive and CD45RA-negative memory subsets were separated from CD4+ cells. Between the trimmed V and J ends, which lost 6 bases and 5 bases, there was a span of 14 bases. The CDR3 totals 14 residues. The germline V gene has CDR1 MRHNA and CDR2 SNTAGT. The assay was carried out at the deep level. TCRdb keeps only in-frame clones here, not all; method: immunoSEQ multiplex PCR. Here the sample spans about 2,500,000 clones, over 85% being singletons. The chain couples TRBV6-4 to TRBJ2-1; D uncertain. The sequenced sample consisted of naive CD4+ T cells sorted from blood. The subset is: CD45RA+ positively selected. The clonotype comes from a man aged 18 to 35 in good health. CDR3 DNA: TGTGCCAGCAGCCCCTCGGATGGAAACAATGAGCAGTTCTTC. Protein product: CASSPSDGNNEQFF.